Each of the 32 T cell receptor beta chains below was sequenced from the same sample in a study of T cell clonality in common variable immunodeficiency. Assay: immunoSEQ multiplex PCR; the TCRdb copy retains only in-frame clones and omits some. The repertoire shows about 40,000 clones, none seen only once; the top ten take about 3%. The sequenced material came from peripheral blood mononuclear cells. The receptors originated from a person between 18 and 70 years old in good health.

This clone was counted at least ten times. From the germline J gene comes the end of the CDR3, since the read stops 3 residues before it. This rearrangement joins TRBV20-1 to TRBJ2-1; TRBD2 matches at 7 bases. CDR3 length: 15 amino acids. In germline, CDR1 is DFQATT, CDR2 SNEGSKA (reference sequence). Germline trimming cut 3 bases from V and 2 bases from J; bases unmatched to any gene: 7. The CDR3 sequence is CSARGRAGAYNEQFF. CDR3 bases read: TGCAGTGCTAGGGGAAGGGCGGGAGCCTACAATGAG.

The table lists this clone with many counts. The read is 3 residues too short to cover the CDR3 end, so that end is filled in from the germline J gene. J is TRBJ1-2 and V is TRBV20-1, with 8 bases fitting TRBD1. With V trimmed by 5 bases and J by 2 bases, 7 bases remained unmatched. CDR3 length: 14 amino acids. Germline V gives CDR1 DFQATT, CDR2 SNEGSKA (reference sequence). CDR3 bases read: TGCAGTGCTCACTCCCCAGGGGGCAACTATGGC. It translates to CSAHSPGGNYG. The entire CDR3 is CSAHSPGGNYGYTF.

This clone was picked up many times. The read terminates 3 residues before the CDR3 end, so the remaining end is supplied by the germline J gene. The genes are TRBV19 and TRBJ1-1; no clear D gene. V gave up 7 bases and J gave up 0 bases, with 15 bases separating them. This CDR3 has 15 amino acids. Germline-derived CDR1 and CDR2 are LNHDA and SQIVND (reference sequence). CDR3 DNA, as far as it was read: TGTGCCAGTAACTTACTTGGGCATATGAACACTGAA. Residues: CASNLLGHMNTE. The entire CDR3 sequence reads CASNLLGHMNTEAFF.

This clone was observed many times. The CDR3 goes on 3 residues after the read ends, and that part is filled in from the germline J gene. This rearrangement joins TRBV7-8 to TRBJ1-4, with D uncertain. CDR1 is SGHVS and CDR2 is FQNEAQ in the germline V gene. Trimming left V 3 bases short and J 8 bases short, with 13 bases between. The CDR3 has 14 residues. The CDR3 sequence is CASSFSFAGEKLFF. The covered CDR3 bases are TGTGCCAGCAGCTTTTCTTTCGCGGGGGAAAAA.

This clone showed up many times. Read coverage stops 3 residues before the CDR3 terminus; the germline J gene supplies the remainder. The V gene is TRBV5-1, the J gene TRBJ1-4; D may be TRBD1 (6 bases). Trimming shortened V by 4 bases and J by 6 bases, and 19 bases separated the two germline ends. The CDR3 totals 16 residues. CDR1 and CDR2 (germline): SGHRS, YFSETQ. The sequenced CDR3 bases are TGCGCCAGCAGCCTACAGGGACGGTTAGCCCATGAAAAA. It is translated as CASSLQGRLAHEK. The CDR3 in full is CASSLQGRLAHEKLFF. The full variable domain, its missing parts supplied by reference TRBV5-1 and TRBJ1-4, is KAGVTQTPRYLIKTRGQQVTLSCSPISGHRSVSWYQQTPGQGLQFLFEYFSETQRNKGNFPGRFSGRQFSNSRSEMNVSTLELGDSALYLCASSLQGRLAHEKLFFGSGTQLSVL.

This clone was recorded many times. The sequenced fragment ends 3 residues before the CDR3 boundary, so the rest is inferred from the germline J gene. The chain couples TRBV19 to TRBJ2-3; TRBD1 is a possible D gene (5 bases). Germline V CDR1 and CDR2: LNHDA, SQIVND (reference sequence). Trimming took 6 bases from V and 5 from J, leaving 24 bases between them. The CDR3 runs 17 residues. The CDR3 spells CASSPERGPSLLDTQYF. The part of the CDR3 DNA that was read is TGTGCCAGTAGCCCCGAAAGGGGCCCTTCCCTGTTAGATACG.

This clone showed up many times. The CDR3 end falls 3 residues outside the read, so it is completed with the germline J gene. The gene calls are TRBV13 and TRBJ2-2; possible D gene TRBD2, 6 bases. The CDR3 extends over 14 amino acids. Between the trimmed V and J ends, which lost 2 bases and 6 bases, there was a span of 10 bases. CDR1 and CDR2 (germline): PRHDT, FYEKMQ (reference sequence). CDR3 region: CASSLRLVSGELFF. CDR3 DNA, as far as it was read: TGTGCCAGCAGCTTACGACTAGTTTCCGGGGAG.

This clone was seen more than once but under ten times. From the germline J gene comes the end of the CDR3, since the read stops 3 residues before it. The same CDR3 is also encoded by other DNA sequences in this sample. The rearrangement uses TRBV19 and TRBJ1-4; 7 bases line up with TRBD1. The CDR3 spans 18 residues. The germline V gene encodes CDR1 LNHDA and CDR2 SQIVND (reference sequence). The CDR3 DNA, read in part, is TGTGCCAGTAGTACCCGACAGGGAGGAAACTCCTATAATTCCCCA. Its translation is CASSTRQGGNSYNSP. Given in full, the CDR3 is CASSTRQGGNSYNSPLFF. Together with reference TRBV19 and TRBJ1-4, the CDR3 gives the full variable domain: DGGITQSPKYLFRKEGQNVTLSCEQNLNHDAMYWYRQDPGQGLRLIYYSQIVNDFQKGDIAEGYSVSREKKESFPLTVTSAQKNPTAFYLCASSTRQGGNSYNSPLFFGSGTQLSVL.

This clone was seen repeatedly, ten times or more. The read ends 3 residues shy of where the CDR3 ends; the end is completed using the germline J gene. The genes are TRBV2 and TRBJ2-5; 8 bases align to TRBD2. Germline-derived CDR1 and CDR2 are SNHLY and FYNNEI. Germline trimming cut 7 bases from V and 2 bases from J; bases unmatched to any gene: 6. This CDR3 region has 14 residues. The covered CDR3 bases are TGTGCCAGCAACCCTGGGACTAGTCAAGAGACC. Its translation is CASNPGTSQET. The complete CDR3 reads CASNPGTSQETQYF.

This clone was found many times. The read terminates 3 residues before the CDR3 end, so the remaining end is supplied by the germline J gene. The V and J genes are TRBV20-1 and TRBJ2-7; 11 bases align to TRBD1. The CDR3 is 18 residues long. Trimming cost V 1 base and J 1 base; bases outside gene matches: 12. Germline CDR1 is DFQATT and CDR2 is SNEGSKA (reference sequence). The CDR3 loop is CSARGGGTGGIGSYEQYF. CDR3 DNA (partial): TGCAGTGCTAGAGGGGGCGGGACAGGGGGTATAGGGTCCTACGAG.

On this clone: The junction shows a germline mismatch at one end, possibly a read error. Read coverage stops 3 residues before the CDR3 terminus; the germline J gene supplies the remainder. This CDR3 is also generated by other DNA sequences in the sample. J is TRBJ1-3 and V is TRBV7-9, with 7 bases aligning to TRBD1. This CDR3 is built from 15 residues. Germline CDR1 SEHNR, CDR2 FQNEAQ (reference sequence). CDR3 sequence: CASSLGTDDGNTIYF. CDR3 DNA, as far as it was read: TGTGCCAGCAGCTTGGGGACAGATGACGGAAACACG.

This clone was counted at least ten times. The read gets to within 3 residues of the CDR3 end, and the germline J gene fills in the rest. The V gene is TRBV19, the J gene TRBJ2-1; tentatively, D is TRBD1 (6 bases). CDR3 length: 15 amino acids. Germline CDR1 reads LNHDA; CDR2 reads SQIVND (reference sequence). Trimming shortened V by 6 bases and J by 0 bases, and 12 bases separated the two germline ends. Partial CDR3 DNA: TGTGCCAGTAGCAGTACAGGGAGCTCCTACAATGAG. As protein: CASSSTGSSYNE. The full CDR3 sequence reads CASSSTGSSYNEQFF.

This clone showed up many times. The CDR3 end lies 3 residues beyond the end of the read and is filled in from the germline J gene. The chain joins TRBV10-3 to TRBJ2-5; 7 bases line up with TRBD1. Trimming cost V 8 bases and J 5 bases; bases outside gene matches: 8. CDR1 and CDR2 from the germline V gene are ENHRY and SYGVKD. CDR3 size: 13 residues. The DNA read from the CDR3 is TGTGCCATCGCTCGGGACAGTGGGGAGACC. Its protein is CAIARDSGET. From start to end, the CDR3 is CAIARDSGETQYF.

This clone occurred many times. The CDR3 goes on 3 residues after the read ends, and that part is filled in from the germline J gene. J is TRBJ2-7 and V is TRBV29-1; 7 bases map to TRBD1. The junction had 6 bases not matched to a gene; V was cut back by 7 bases and J by 3 bases. This CDR3 region has 12 residues. Germline V gene lookup returns CDR1 SQVTM and CDR2 ANQGSEA. The CDR3 loop reads CSATGAGYEQYF. The DNA read from the CDR3 is TGCAGCGCCACAGGGGCGGGCTACGAG.

This clone has at least ten counts. The read terminates 3 residues before the CDR3 end, so the remaining end is supplied by the germline J gene. This chain links TRBV12-3 or TRBV12-4 with TRBJ2-3; D call uncertain. The CDR3 runs 14 residues. The germline V and J ends were trimmed by 4 bases and 0 bases, with 8 bases remaining between them. CDR3 DNA, as far as it was read: TGTGCCAGCAGTTCCCATCCCAGCACAGATACG. Protein sequence: CASSSHPSTDT. The entire CDR3 reads CASSSHPSTDTQYF.

This clone was recorded at least ten times. CDR3 region: CASARNSKGLAYSGANVLTF. The sequenced CDR3 bases are TGTGCTAGTGCCCGAAACTCCAAGGGACTAGCCTACTCTGGGGCCAACGTC. The J gene is TRBJ2-6, the V gene TRBV12-5, with 9 bases identical to TRBD2. Read coverage stops 3 residues before the CDR3 terminus; the germline J gene supplies the remainder. The CDR3 runs to 20 residues. CDR1 is LGHNT, CDR2 FRNRAP, per germline. With V trimmed by 7 bases and J by 0 bases, 16 bases remained unmatched.

This clone was found many times. From the germline J gene comes the end of the CDR3, since the read stops 3 residues before it. V gene TRBV7-9 combines with J gene TRBJ2-3, with 7 bases matching TRBD2. This CDR3 is 15 amino acids long. The V gene end was trimmed by 1 base and the J gene end by 2 bases; junction bases not matched to a gene: 3. Germline CDR1 is SEHNR and CDR2 is FQNEAQ (reference sequence). CDR3 residues: CASSLGTSDTDTQYF. The DNA read from the CDR3 is TGTGCCAGCAGCTTAGGCACTAGCGACACAGATACG.

The table lists this clone with many counts. The CDR3 is cut off 3 residues early in the read; its end comes from the germline J gene. The chain is built from TRBV11-3 and TRBJ2-3, with D possibly being TRBD2 (6 bases). The germline V and J ends were trimmed by 1 base and 4 bases, with 9 bases remaining between them. The CDR3 sequence is 14 residues long. Germline lookup yields CDR1 SGHNT and CDR2 YENEEA. CDR3 protein: CASSLGGESDTQYF. CDR3 DNA (partial): TGTGCCAGCAGCTTAGGGGGGGAGTCAGATACG.

This clone has at least ten counts. Sequencing ends 3 residues short of the CDR3 end; the germline J gene provides the rest. V is TRBV18 and J is TRBJ1-1; D gene uncertain. The CDR3 spans 12 residues. Germline V gene data show CDR1 as KGHSH and CDR2 as LQKENI. The CDR3 reads CASSPNRNEAFF. The DNA read from the CDR3 is TGTGCCAGCTCACCCAACAGAAACGAA.

In this sample, this clone turned up many times. The CDR3 goes on 3 residues after the read ends, and that part is filled in from the germline J gene. J is TRBJ2-5 and V is TRBV11-2, with a tentative D call TRBD2 (6 bases). This CDR3 contains 15 residues. V lost 8 bases and J 4 bases, leaving 20 bases between the germline ends. Germline assignment: CDR1 SGHAT and CDR2 FQNNGV. CDR3 residues: CASLNPGEVRETQYF. CDR3 DNA (partial): TGTGCCAGCCTGAATCCGGGGGAAGTCCGAGAGACC.

In its sample, this clone was seen many times. The read finishes 3 residues shy of the CDR3 end, and the germline J gene is used to complete it. The V gene is TRBV3-1 (or the pseudogene TRBV3-2), the J gene TRBJ2-7; TRBD2 aligns across 9 bases. Germline loops: CDR1 LGHDT, CDR2 YNNKEL (reference sequence). This CDR3 spans 15 amino acids. J gave up 2 bases and V 5 bases, and 7 bases lay outside the gene matches. The part of the CDR3 DNA that was read is TGTGCCAGCAGCGAAGGGGCTAGCGGGGCCTACGAG. Its protein is CASSEGASGAYE. The entire CDR3 protein reads CASSEGASGAYEQYF.

This clone was seen many times. The read falls 3 residues short of the CDR3 end, and the missing part is taken from the germline J gene. V is TRBV11-2 and J is TRBJ2-6; unclear D gene. CDR1 SGHAT and CDR2 FQNNGV come from the germline V gene. The CDR3 sequence is 14 residues long. Trimming left V 5 bases short and J 2 bases short, with 7 bases between. Incomplete CDR3 DNA: TGTGCCAGCAGCCCGATAGCTGGGGCCAACGTC. It translates to CASSPIAGANV. The entire CDR3 reads CASSPIAGANVLTF. Supplemented by reference TRBV11-2 and TRBJ2-6, the full variable domain reads EAGVAQSPRYKIIEKRQSVAFWCNPISGHATLYWYQQILGQGPKLLIQFQNNGVVDDSQLPKDRFSAERLKGVDSTLKIQPAKLEDSAVYLCASSPIAGANVLTFGAGSRLTVL.

This clone was counted at least ten times. The DNA ends 3 residues before the CDR3 does, and the rest of the CDR3 is filled in from the germline J gene. The V gene is TRBV5-1, the J gene TRBJ2-1, with 11 bases that match TRBD2. The CDR3 sequence is 17 residues long. Per the germline V gene, CDR1 is SGHRS and CDR2 is YFSETQ. Trimming cost V 3 bases and J 4 bases; bases outside gene matches: 9. CDR3 bases read: TGCGCCAGCAGCTGGACTAGCGGGTCTCCAGGATACAATGAG. As protein: CASSWTSGSPGYNE. The full CDR3 reads CASSWTSGSPGYNEQFF. Variable domain in full (rest from reference TRBV5-1 and TRBJ2-1): KAGVTQTPRYLIKTRGQQVTLSCSPISGHRSVSWYQQTPGQGLQFLFEYFSETQRNKGNFPGRFSGRQFSNSRSEMNVSTLELGDSALYLCASSWTSGSPGYNEQFFGPGTRLTVL.

This clone was counted ten times or more. Read coverage stops 3 residues before the CDR3 terminus; the germline J gene supplies the remainder. The V gene is TRBV7-9, the J gene TRBJ1-1, with TRBD1 as a possible D gene (5 bases). The CDR3 has 14 residues. From germline, CDR1 is SEHNR and CDR2 FQNEAQ (reference sequence). The CDR3 region is CASSSSGLSEEAFF. CDR3 bases read: TGTGCCAGCAGCTCCTCAGGGCTTAGTGAGGAA.

This clone was counted at least ten times. The read ends 3 residues before the CDR3 terminus; that terminus is restored from the germline J gene. This rearrangement joins TRBV5-1 to TRBJ2-1; 12 positions agree with TRBD2. The CDR3 is 17 amino acids. Germline lookup yields CDR1 SGHRS and CDR2 YFSETQ. V was pared by 1 base and J by 7 bases, with 9 bases of the junction left unmatched. The DNA read from the CDR3 is TGCGCCAGCAGCTTGTATCCCAGGACTAGCGGGATTAATGAG. Translation: CASSLYPRTSGINE. The whole CDR3 protein reads CASSLYPRTSGINEQFF.

This clone was detected many times. From the germline J gene comes the end of the CDR3, since the read stops 3 residues before it. The chain has TRBV20-1 and TRBJ1-5; unclear D gene. This CDR3 is built from 12 residues. The V and J ends lost 2 bases and 4 bases respectively, with 6 bases between them. The V gene's germline CDR1 is DFQATT and CDR2 SNEGSKA (reference sequence). The CDR3 here is CSARSGNQPQHF. CDR3 bases read: TGCAGTGCTAGATCGGGGAATCAGCCC.

This clone was detected ten times or more. The read ends 3 residues before the CDR3 terminus; that terminus is restored from the germline J gene. The chain recombines TRBV19 with TRBJ1-1, with 10 bases lining up with TRBD1. The CDR3 totals 14 residues. In germline, CDR1 is LNHDA, CDR2 SQIVND (reference sequence). V lost 10 bases to trimming and J lost 4 bases; unmatched junction nucleotides: 9. The CDR3 reads CATSKGQGITEAFF. The sequenced part of the CDR3 DNA is TGTGCCACCTCAAAGGGACAGGGGATCACTGAA.

The table lists this clone with many counts. The read ends 3 residues shy of where the CDR3 ends; the end is completed using the germline J gene. The V call is TRBV20-1, the J call TRBJ2-3; 10 nucleotides line up with TRBD2. CDR1 is DFQATT, CDR2 SNEGSKA, per germline (reference sequence). After removal of 6 bases from V and 2 bases from J, the junction contained 8 bases not matched to a gene. The CDR3 is 15 amino acids. The CDR3 loop reads CSAPTSGSSTDTQYF. Incomplete CDR3 DNA: TGCAGTGCACCGACTAGCGGGTCTTCCACAGATACG.

This clone was seen ten or more times. The CDR3 end falls 3 residues outside the read, so it is completed with the germline J gene. The chain carries TRBV5-6 and TRBJ2-5; 9 nucleotides align to TRBD2. The CDR3 is 15 amino acids. J lost 2 bases, V lost 0 bases, and 2 bases had no gene match. CDR1 is SGHDT and CDR2 is YYEEEE in the germline V gene. CDR3 in amino acids: CASSLELAGQETQYF. The DNA read from the CDR3 is TGTGCCAGCAGCTTGGAGCTAGCGGGACAAGAGACC.

This clone showed up many times. The missing CDR3 end, 3 residues past where the read stops, is filled in from the germline J gene. V usage is TRBV20-1 and J usage is TRBJ2-1; a possible D gene is TRBD2 (6 bases). Germline V CDR1 and CDR2: DFQATT, SNEGSKA (reference sequence). This CDR3 contains 11 residues. Trimming took 3 bases from V and 8 from J, leaving 8 bases between them. The CDR3 here is CSASPSDEQFF. The sequenced part of the CDR3 DNA is TGCAGTGCTAGCCCTAGCGATGAG.

This clone has at least ten counts. The CDR3 sequence is CSAANLRWRGFNEQFF. Incomplete CDR3 DNA: TGCAGTGCCGCGAATCTCCGGTGGCGGGGATTCAATGAG. V gene TRBV20-1 combines with J gene TRBJ2-1, with D perhaps matching TRBD2 (6 bases). The CDR3 end lies 3 residues beyond the end of the read and is filled in from the germline J gene. Germline CDR1 reads DFQATT; CDR2 reads SNEGSKA (reference sequence). CDR3 length: 16 amino acids. V was pared by 6 bases and J by 6 bases, with 24 bases between.

Comments on this clone: The read comes to an end 3 residues before the CDR3 does, leaving the germline J gene to fill in the end. V gene TRBV7-8 combines with J gene TRBJ2-3; D might be TRBD2 (7 bases). Germline assignment: CDR1 SGHVS and CDR2 FQNEAQ. The CDR3 contains 14 residues. The CDR3 loop reads CASRGRGGQETQYF. CDR3 bases read: TGTGCCAGCAGAGGGAGGGGGGGCCAAGAGACG.